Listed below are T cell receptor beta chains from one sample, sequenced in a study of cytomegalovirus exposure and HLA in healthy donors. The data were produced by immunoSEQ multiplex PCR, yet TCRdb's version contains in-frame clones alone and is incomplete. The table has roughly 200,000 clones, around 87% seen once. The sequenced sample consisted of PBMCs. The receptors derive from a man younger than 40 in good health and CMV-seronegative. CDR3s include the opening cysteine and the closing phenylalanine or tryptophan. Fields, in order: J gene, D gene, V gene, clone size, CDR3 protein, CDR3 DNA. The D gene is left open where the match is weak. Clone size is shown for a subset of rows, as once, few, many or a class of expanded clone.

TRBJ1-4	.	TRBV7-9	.	CASSPVVGTVEKLFF	TGTGCCAGCAGCCCCGTTGTTGGGACTGTCGAAAAACTGTTTTTT
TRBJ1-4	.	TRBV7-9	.	CASSLTATNEKLFF	TGTGCCAGCAGCTTAACAGCAACTAATGAAAAACTGTTTTTT
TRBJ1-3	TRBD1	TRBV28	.	CASSQSPWTGAYF	TGTGCCAGCAGCCAATCCCCTTGGACAGGAGCGTATTTT
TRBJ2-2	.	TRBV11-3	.	CASSQQTNQGTGELFF	TGTGCCAGCAGCCAACAGACAAACCAGGGAACCGGGGAGCTGTTTTTT
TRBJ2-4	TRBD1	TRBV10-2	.	CASSGTGLAKNIQYF	TGCGCCAGCAGTGGGACAGGATTAGCCAAAAACATTCAGTACTTC
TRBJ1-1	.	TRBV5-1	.	CASSGRGENTEAFF	TGCGCCAGCAGCGGGAGGGGCGAGAACACTGAAGCTTTCTTT
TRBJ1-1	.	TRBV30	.	CAWNRPGTEAFF	TGTGCCTGGAACCGACCGGGGACTGAAGCTTTCTTT
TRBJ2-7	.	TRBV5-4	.	CASSEGVEQYF	TGTGCCAGCAGCGAGGGGGTCGAGCAGTACTTC
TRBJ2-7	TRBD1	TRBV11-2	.	CASSLGAGTGEVYEQYF	TGTGCCAGCAGCTTAGGGGCCGGGACAGGGGAAGTCTACGAGCAGTACTTC
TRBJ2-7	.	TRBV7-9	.	CASSPRGSYEQYF	TGTGCCAGCAGCCCCAGGGGTAGCTACGAGCAGTACTTC
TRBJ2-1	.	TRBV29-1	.	CSARDRTSRLQFF	TGCAGCGCCCGGGACAGGACTAGTAGGTTGCAGTTCTTC
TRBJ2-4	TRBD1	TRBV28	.	CASSSYSTGRLRGIQYF	TGTGCCAGCAGTTCATATTCGACAGGGCGCCTGAGGGGGATTCAGTACTTC
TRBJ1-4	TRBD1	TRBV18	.	CASSPAFQGQGLFF	TGTGCCAGCTCACCCGCTTTTCAGGGACAGGGCCTGTTTTTT
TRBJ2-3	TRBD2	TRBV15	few	CATSGTNRGVDTQYF	TGTGCCACCAGCGGTACTAACCGGGGGGTAGATACGCAGTATTTT
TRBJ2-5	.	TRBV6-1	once	CASSEDRVLETQYF	TGTGCCAGCAGTGAAGACAGGGTTCTGGAGACCCAGTACTTC